The 5 T cell receptor beta chains given below trace back to one sample, sequenced in a study of shared clonotypes between healthy human individuals. Only in-frame clones appear in the TCRdb table, and some are missing; sequencing was by immunoSEQ multiplex PCR. The data show approximately 2.5 million clones, roughly 93% seen once. The specimen sequenced was naive CD4+ T cells from PBMCs. Noted subset: CD45RA+ positively selected. Receptor source: a man between 18 and 35 years old in good health. Some clones in this sample may be carry-over from other donors' samples.

The chain couples TRBV9 to TRBJ2-7; 12 nucleotides align to TRBD1. The CDR3 contains 15 residues. J was trimmed by 5 bases and V by 0 bases; bases with no gene match: 3. Per the germline V gene, CDR1 is SGDLS and CDR2 is YYNGEE. The CDR3 sequence is CASSVGGQGAHEQYF. Written as DNA, the CDR3 is TGTGCCAGCAGCGTAGGGGGACAGGGGGCCCACGAGCAGTACTTC.

In this sample, this clone turned up once. V is TRBV2 and J is TRBJ2-1; tentatively, D is TRBD2 (5 bases). With 6 bases removed from V and 10 bases from J, the gap between germline ends came to 19 bases. Germline assignment: CDR1 SNHLY and CDR2 FYNNEI. The CDR3 spans 14 residues. CDR3 DNA: TGTGCCAGCAGCCCCCGGACTGGAATATTGGAGCAGTTCTTC. Translating it yields CASSPRTGILEQFF.

The chain is built from TRBV15 and TRBJ2-1; the D gene is possibly TRBD1 (6 bases). Germline V gene sequence: CDR1 LNHNV, CDR2 YYDKDF (reference sequence). There are 15 residues in the CDR3. V was pared by 3 bases and J by 5 bases, with 14 bases between. The CDR3 reads CATSRLGGEDNEQFF. CDR3 bases: TGTGCCACCAGCAGGCTAGGGGGTGAAGACAATGAGCAGTTCTTC.

Concerning this clone itself: Other DNA sequences in this sample translate to the same CDR3. The chain combines TRBV2 with TRBJ1-4; weak D call: TRBD1 (6 bases). The CDR3 consists of 15 residues. V lost 3 bases to trimming and J lost 2 bases, with 10 bases between them. Germline V gene sequence: CDR1 SNHLY, CDR2 FYNNEI. The CDR3 is CASSDPGATNEKLFF. CDR3 nucleotide sequence: TGTGCCAGCAGTGATCCGGGGGCGACTAATGAAAAACTGTTTTTT. The full variable domain, with the rest looked up from reference TRBV2 and TRBJ1-4, is EPEVTQTPSHQVTQMGQEVILRCVPISNHLYFYWYRQILGQKVEFLVSFYNNEISEKSEIFDDQFSVERPDGSNFTLKIRSTKLEDSAMYFCASSDPGATNEKLFFGSGTQLSVL.

The chain combines TRBV6-6 with TRBJ1-1; D is unresolved. The CDR3 totals 11 residues. V was shortened by 1 base and J by 4 bases, with 1 base between the two germline ends. Germline CDR1 MNHNY, CDR2 SVGAGI (reference sequence). This CDR3 reads CASSYFTEAFF. CDR3 nucleotide sequence: TGTGCCAGCAGTTACTTCACTGAAGCTTTCTTT.